One sample yielded the 29 T cell receptor beta chains listed below, sequenced in a study of CD8+CD57+ T cells in acquired aplastic anemia. It was genomic DNA that served as the template for profiling TCR beta VDJ and CDR3. TCRdb recomputed calls from the reads with MiXCR, one row per CDR3 protein. The table lists some 190,000 distinct CDR3 sequences, under 55% of them singletons, with around 3% in the top ten. The sequencing sample was made of sorted CD4+, CD8+, or CD8+CD57+ T cells (not recorded which) from PBMCs. The receptors here all came from a human donor in good health.

The chain combines TRBV20-1 with TRBJ2-7, with TRBD2 identical over 16 bases. The CDR3 is 17 residues long. V was clipped by 4 bases and J by 0 bases; unmatched bases: 6. Germline values: CDR1 DFQATT, CDR2 SNEGSKA (reference sequence). CDR3 nucleotide sequence: TGCAGTGCTAAAGGGACTAGCGGGAGGGTAATCTCCTACGAGCAGTACTTC. Encoded protein: CSAKGTSGRVISYEQYF.

The chain employs TRBV2 and TRBJ1-5; 7 nucleotides agree with TRBD1. The CDR3 sequence is 12 residues long. From germline, CDR1 is SNHLY and CDR2 FYNNEI. J gave up 14 bases and V 6 bases, and 10 bases lay outside the gene matches. CDR3 DNA: TGTGCCAGCAGCCACGGGACAGACTACGAGCATTTT. It codes for CASSHGTDYEHF.

Notes on this clonotype: A read error is possible here, since a much larger clone lies one base away. The V call is TRBV5-1, the J call TRBJ1-2; D not certain. Germline CDR1 reads SGHRS; CDR2 reads YFSETQ. Trimming shortened V by 3 bases and J by 7 bases, and 16 bases separated the two germline ends. This CDR3 is built from 14 residues. In nucleotides, the CDR3 is TGCGCCAGCAGCTCGGGATCGACTTTCTGTGGCTACACCTTC. Translating it yields CASSSGSTFCGYTF.

This clonotype was observed a handful of times. This chain links TRBV4-2 with TRBJ1-4; D not resolved. Deletions cut 0 bases from V and 5 bases from J, with 16 bases between. CDR3 length equals 17 residues. Germline V CDR1 and CDR2: LGHNA, YNFKEQ. CDR3 amino acids: CASSQDIGSGINEKLFF. The CDR3, as DNA: TGTGCCAGCAGCCAAGATATCGGTAGCGGGATAAATGAAAAACTGTTTTTT.

The chain employs TRBV5-4 and TRBJ1-2; a possible D gene is TRBD1 (6 bases). The CDR3 has 15 amino acids. The V end was cut by 0 bases, the J end by 1 base, with 10 bases between. Germline CDR1 and CDR2: SGHNT and YYREEE (reference sequence). CDR3 sequence (DNA): TGTGCCAGCAGCTTGGCAGGGGCTGTTAACTATGGCTACACCTTC. This codes for CASSLAGAVNYGYTF.

Many counts were recorded for this clonotype. This chain uses TRBV12-3 or TRBV12-4 with TRBJ1-4; D is perhaps TRBD1 (5 bases). Trimming removed 6 bases at V and 15 bases at J, with 11 bases between. The CDR3 runs to 10 residues. The DNA for the CDR3 is TGTGCCAGCAGGGGGGACGGGTTGTTTTTT. The encoded protein is CASRGDGLFF.

This chain links TRBV5-1 with TRBJ2-5, with D tentatively TRBD1 or TRBD2 (5 bases each). Germline loops: CDR1 SGHRS, CDR2 YFSETQ. The CDR3 contains 13 residues. The V gene lost 6 bases and the J gene lost 3 bases, with 12 bases spanning the gap. The CDR3 reads CASNQGDEETQYF. The CDR3 nucleotides are TGCGCCAGCAACCAGGGAGATGAAGAGACCCAGTACTTC.

V is TRBV10-3 and J is TRBJ2-2; 9 bases fit TRBD1. The V gene end was trimmed by 11 bases and the J gene end by 0 bases; junction bases not matched to a gene: 7. In germline, CDR1 is ENHRY, CDR2 SYGVKD. The CDR3 is 15 residues long. CDR3 sequence: CAFLTGGPNTGELFF. CDR3 in DNA: TGTGCCTTCTTGACAGGGGGGCCGAACACCGGGGAGCTGTTTTTT.

The gene calls are TRBV5-1 and TRBJ1-2; TRBD1 matches 8 bases. This CDR3 region has 14 residues. The V gene's germline CDR1 is SGHRS and CDR2 YFSETQ. V gave up 9 bases and J gave up 1 base; unmatched junction bases: 8. The CDR3 DNA reads as TGCGCCACCCGGTCGGGACAGGATAACTATGGCTACACCTTC. As protein: CATRSGQDNYGYTF. The variable domain in full, with the rest retrieved from reference TRBV5-1 and TRBJ1-2, is KAGVTQTPRYLIKTRGQQVTLSCSPISGHRSVSWYQQTPGQGLQFLFEYFSETQRNKGNFPGRFSGRQFSNSRSEMNVSTLELGDSALYLCATRSGQDNYGYTFGSGTRLTVV.

Of note for this clonotype: Sequence at one end of the junction differs from germline and may be a read error. The V and J genes are TRBV11-2 and TRBJ2-3, with TRBD2 matching over 7 bases. CDR1 is SGHAT and CDR2 is FQNNGV in the germline V gene. This CDR3 region has 16 residues. CDR3 bases: TGTGCCAGCAACTTAGGAGGTGGGAGGGACCGGAATACGCAGTATTTT. This translates into CASNLGGGRDRNTQYF.

The chain has TRBV24-1 and TRBJ2-3; the D gene is possibly TRBD1 (6 bases). The CDR3 is made up of 17 amino acids. The V gene lost 4 bases and the J gene lost 3 bases, with 19 bases spanning the gap. Germline lookup yields CDR1 KGHDR and CDR2 SFDVKD. The DNA for the CDR3 is TGTGCCACCAGTGAGGCCCCCCAGGGGAGAGGGACAGATACGCAGTATTTT. Its translation: CATSEAPQGRGTDTQYF.

In this sample, this clonotype turned up many times. The chain couples TRBV5-1 to TRBJ2-3; D not certain. Trimming removed 2 bases from V and 7 bases from J, with 8 bases in between. The CDR3 is 12 amino acids. Germline-derived CDR1 and CDR2 are SGHRS and YFSETQ. The CDR3 loop reads CASSFDLYTQYF. CDR3 in DNA: TGCGCCAGCAGCTTTGACTTGTATACGCAGTATTTT.

The J gene is TRBJ1-1, the V gene TRBV12-3 or TRBV12-4; D is unclear. The V gene lost 2 bases and the J gene lost 1 base, with 8 bases spanning the gap. The CDR3 is made up of 14 amino acids. The CDR3 DNA is TGTGCCAGCAGTTTATTTGTTAGGAACACTGAAGCTTTCTTT. Its protein is CASSLFVRNTEAFF.

This clonotype was counted many times. The genes are TRBV5-1 and TRBJ2-5; 10 nucleotides agree with TRBD2. V lost 4 bases and J lost 10; bases outside the gene matches: 16. This CDR3 comprises 16 residues. The germline CDR1 and CDR2 sequences are SGHRS and YFSETQ. The CDR3 loop reads CASSPTGTSARGDQYF. In DNA form, the CDR3 reads TGCGCCAGCAGCCCGACCGGGACTAGCGCCCGGGGGGACCAGTACTTC.

J is TRBJ1-2 and V is TRBV2; D not certain. The V end lost 6 bases, the J end lost 8 bases, and 4 bases lay between the germline ends. The CDR3 is 9 amino acids. Looked up from germline, CDR1 is SNHLY and CDR2 is FYNNEI. CDR3 region: CASREGYTF. The CDR3, as DNA: TGTGCCAGCAGGGAGGGCTACACCTTC.

This clonotype was seen many times. The chain recombines TRBV20-1 with TRBJ2-7; maybe TRBD2 (6 bases). CDR3 length equals 15 residues. V was clipped by 5 bases and J by 0 bases, with 17 bases between them. Germline CDR1 DFQATT, CDR2 SNEGSKA (reference sequence). The CDR3 sequence is CSAPNPAGSSYEQYF. CDR3 nucleotide sequence: TGCAGTGCTCCAAATCCGGCGGGAAGCTCCTACGAGCAGTACTTC.

This clonotype has a count of ten or more. This chain uses TRBV20-1 with TRBJ1-2; D might be TRBD1 (5 bases). The CDR3 covers 13 residues. Germline-derived CDR1 and CDR2 are DFQATT and SNEGSKA (reference sequence). Trimming removed 6 bases at V and 8 bases at J, with 19 bases between. CDR3 in amino acids: CSALSGGSEGYTF. In DNA form, the CDR3 reads TGCAGTGCCTTATCGGGGGGTTCAGAAGGCTACACCTTC.

This clonotype was detected ten times or more. The chain combines TRBV7-2 with TRBJ2-1; TRBD2 matches 8 bases. J lost 6 bases, V lost 5 bases, and 9 bases had no gene match. The CDR3 length is 15 residues. Germline V gene sequence: CDR1 SGHTA, CDR2 FQGNSA. The CDR3 loop reads CASSRLGTRGNEQFF. The CDR3 region has the DNA TGTGCCAGCAGCCGACTGGGGACTAGGGGCAATGAGCAGTTCTTC.

This clonotype was seen a few times. The rearrangement links TRBV19 to TRBJ2-7; D is unclear. CDR1 and CDR2 (germline): LNHDA, SQIVND (reference sequence). V was cut by 0 bases and J by 6 bases, with 9 bases left in between. This CDR3 spans 13 amino acids. The CDR3 coding sequence is TGTGCCAGTAGTATAGATCTAGGTGGCGAGCAGTACTTC. Protein sequence: CASSIDLGGEQYF.

This clonotype was found once. This chain's CDR3 is CASSVAPGGLYEQYF. The CDR3 DNA reads as TGTGCCAGCAGCGTAGCACCAGGAGGTCTCTACGAGCAGTACTTC. The chain links TRBV9 to TRBJ2-7, with D perhaps TRBD2 (5 bases). With 0 bases removed from V and 3 bases from J, the gap between germline ends came to 13 bases. The CDR3 runs 15 residues. Looked up from germline, CDR1 is SGDLS and CDR2 is YYNGEE.

The chain carries TRBV5-1 and TRBJ2-1; 8 nucleotides match TRBD1. In germline, CDR1 is SGHRS, CDR2 YFSETQ. The J segment lost 8 bases and the V segment lost 2 bases, leaving 6 bases of the junction unmatched. CDR3 length: 14 residues. The CDR3 region is CASSLGQGWDEQFF. CDR3 sequence (DNA): TGCGCCAGCAGCTTAGGACAGGGATGGGATGAGCAGTTCTTC.

This clonotype was detected ten times or more. The chain combines TRBV7-3 with TRBJ2-1; D is perhaps TRBD1 or TRBD2 (5 bases each). Germline-derived CDR1 and CDR2 are SGHTA and FQGTGA. The CDR3 has 13 residues. The germline V and J ends were trimmed by 2 bases and 6 bases, with 8 bases remaining between them. CDR3 DNA: TGTGCCAGCAGCTTAGCTGGGGGCAATGAGCAGTTCTTC. Protein sequence: CASSLAGGNEQFF.

This clonotype was detected ten times or more. V is TRBV30 and J is TRBJ1-1; D is undetermined. The germline V gene has CDR1 GTSNPN and CDR2 SVGIG (reference sequence). The CDR3 sequence is 11 residues long. The V end lost 5 bases, the J end lost 0 bases, and 4 bases lay between the germline ends. CDR3 protein: CAWQMNTEAFF. The CDR3 nucleotides are TGTGCCTGGCAGATGAACACTGAAGCTTTCTTT.

This clonotype has a count of ten or more. The rearrangement joins TRBV20-1 to TRBJ2-3; 9 bases fit TRBD2. Germline V gene lookup returns CDR1 DFQATT and CDR2 SNEGSKA (reference sequence). This CDR3 has 17 residues. V was pared by 0 bases and J by 6 bases, with 13 bases of the junction left unmatched. CDR3 bases: TGCAGTGCTAGAGATTTTACAGGGCGGGAGGGCCCCGATACGCAGTATTTT. Its protein product is CSARDFTGREGPDTQYF.

This clonotype was observed a handful of times. The chain combines TRBV6-4 with TRBJ2-5, with 7 nucleotides matching TRBD2. Trimming cost V 2 bases and J 4 bases; bases outside gene matches: 4. This CDR3 has 14 residues. The germline V gene encodes CDR1 MRHNA and CDR2 SNTAGT. DNA of the CDR3: TGTGCCAGCAGTGACGGACTAGAGTCAGAGACCCAGTACTTC. Its protein product is CASSDGLESETQYF.

To note about this clonotype: This may come from a read error, since a much larger clone is one base off. The chain uses TRBV20-1 and TRBJ1-5; D not resolved. In germline, CDR1 is DFQATT, CDR2 SNEGSKA (reference sequence). The CDR3 is made up of 14 amino acids. The CDR3 DNA reads TGCAGTGCTATTCGGGCTTCTCAAGAGGAGCCCCGGCATTTT. Translation: CSAIRASQEEPRHF.

This clonotype came up a few times. This chain uses TRBV28 with TRBJ1-5; tentative D call: TRBD1 (5 bases). The V gene's germline CDR1 is MDHEN and CDR2 SYDVKM. The CDR3 length is 17 residues. Deletions cut 5 bases from V and 0 bases from J, with 17 bases between. DNA of the CDR3: TGTGCCAGCAGTCAAACGGGACGTCTCTATAGCAATCAGCCCCAGCATTTT. It is translated as CASSQTGRLYSNQPQHF.

Worth noting for this clonotype: This clone may be a read error of a much larger clone one base away. The chain carries TRBV6-1 and TRBJ1-3; D is unclear. Germline values: CDR1 MNHNS, CDR2 SASEGT. This CDR3 is 11 amino acids long. V lost 7 bases and J lost 6, with 7 bases in between. The chain's CDR3 is CASIGENTIYF. The CDR3 bases are TGTGCCAGCATAGGTGAAAACACCATATATTTT.

This clonotype was detected many times. The chain links TRBV19 to TRBJ2-4, with 11 bases identical to TRBD2. CDR3 size: 15 residues. CDR1 is LNHDA and CDR2 is SQIVND in the germline V gene (reference sequence). V lost 4 bases to trimming and J lost 6 bases; unmatched junction nucleotides: 5. In DNA, the CDR3 is TGTGCCAGTAGTACACTAGCGGGAGAGAGAAACATTCAGTACTTC. Amino acids: CASSTLAGERNIQYF.